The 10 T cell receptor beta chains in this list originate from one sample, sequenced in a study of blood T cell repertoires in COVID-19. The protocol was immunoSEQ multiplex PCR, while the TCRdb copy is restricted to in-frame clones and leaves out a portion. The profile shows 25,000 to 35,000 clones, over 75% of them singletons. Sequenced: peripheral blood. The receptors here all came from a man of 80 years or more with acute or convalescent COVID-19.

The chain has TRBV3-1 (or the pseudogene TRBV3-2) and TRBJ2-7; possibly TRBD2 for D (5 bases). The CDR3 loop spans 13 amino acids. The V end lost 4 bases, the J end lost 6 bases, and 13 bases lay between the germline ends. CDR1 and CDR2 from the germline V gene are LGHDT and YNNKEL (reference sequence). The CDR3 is CASSPFPRGEQYF. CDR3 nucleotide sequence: TGTGCCAGCAGCCCATTCCCACGGGGCGAGCAGTACTTC.

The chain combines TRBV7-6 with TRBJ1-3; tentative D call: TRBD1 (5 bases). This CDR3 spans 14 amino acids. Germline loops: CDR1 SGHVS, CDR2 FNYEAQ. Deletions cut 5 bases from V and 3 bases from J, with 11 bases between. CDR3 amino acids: CASSPRGSGNTIYF. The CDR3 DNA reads TGTGCCAGCAGCCCAAGGGGTAGTGGAAACACCATATATTTT. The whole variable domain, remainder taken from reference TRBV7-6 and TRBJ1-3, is GAGVSQSPRYKVTKRGQDVALRCDPISGHVSLYWYRQALGQGPEFLTYFNYEAQQDKSGLPNDRFSAERPEGSISTLTIQRTEQRDSAMYRCASSPRGSGNTIYFGEGSWLTVV.

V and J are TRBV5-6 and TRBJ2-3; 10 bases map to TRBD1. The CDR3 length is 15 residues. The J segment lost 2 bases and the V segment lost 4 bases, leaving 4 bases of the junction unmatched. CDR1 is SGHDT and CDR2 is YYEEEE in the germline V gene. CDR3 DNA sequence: TGTGCCAGCAGCCCGGACAGGGGGTACACAGATACGCAGTATTTT. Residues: CASSPDRGYTDTQYF.

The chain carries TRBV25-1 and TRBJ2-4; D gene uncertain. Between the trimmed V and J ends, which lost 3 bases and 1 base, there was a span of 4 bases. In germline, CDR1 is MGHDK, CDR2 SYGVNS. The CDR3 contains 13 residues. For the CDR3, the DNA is TGTGCCAGCAGTGACAGGGCCAAAAACATTCAGTACTTC. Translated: CASSDRAKNIQYF. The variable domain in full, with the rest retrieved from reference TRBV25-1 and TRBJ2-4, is EADIYQTPRYLVIGTGKKITLECSQTMGHDKMYWYQQDPGMELHLIHYSYGVNSTEKGDLSSESTVSRIRTEHFPLTLESARPSHTSQYLCASSDRAKNIQYFGAGTRLSVL.

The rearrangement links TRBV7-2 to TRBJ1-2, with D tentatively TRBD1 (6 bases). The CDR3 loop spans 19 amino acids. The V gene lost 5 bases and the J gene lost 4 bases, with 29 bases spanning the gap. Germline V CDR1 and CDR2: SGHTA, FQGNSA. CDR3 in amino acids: CASSIQTATVGGAGYGYTF. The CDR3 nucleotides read TGTGCCAGCAGCATCCAAACAGCCACGGTCGGGGGGGCCGGCTATGGCTACACCTTC.

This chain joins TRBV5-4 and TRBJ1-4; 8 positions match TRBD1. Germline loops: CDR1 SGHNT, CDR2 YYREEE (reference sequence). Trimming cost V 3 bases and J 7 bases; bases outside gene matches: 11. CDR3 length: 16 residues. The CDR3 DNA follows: TGTGCCAGCAGCTCCCGCGCCGGGACAGGTACTGAAAAACTGTTTTTT. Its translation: CASSSRAGTGTEKLFF.

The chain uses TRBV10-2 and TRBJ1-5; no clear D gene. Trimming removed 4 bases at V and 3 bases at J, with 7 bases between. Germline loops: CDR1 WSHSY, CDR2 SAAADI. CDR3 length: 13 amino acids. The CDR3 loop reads CASSATVNQPQHF. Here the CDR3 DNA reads TGCGCCAGCAGTGCCACAGTCAATCAGCCCCAGCATTTT.

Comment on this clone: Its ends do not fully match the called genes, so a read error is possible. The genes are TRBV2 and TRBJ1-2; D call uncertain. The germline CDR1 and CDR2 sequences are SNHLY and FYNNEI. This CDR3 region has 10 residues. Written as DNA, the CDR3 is TGTGCCAGCAGTGAAGGGGCGTTTTCCTTC. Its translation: CASSEGAFSF.

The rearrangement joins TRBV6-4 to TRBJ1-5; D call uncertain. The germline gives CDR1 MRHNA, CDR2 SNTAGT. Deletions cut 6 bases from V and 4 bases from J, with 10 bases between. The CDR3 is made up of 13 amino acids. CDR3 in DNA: TGTGCCAGCAGCCCGGGAGAAAATCAGCCCCAGCATTTT. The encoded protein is CASSPGENQPQHF.

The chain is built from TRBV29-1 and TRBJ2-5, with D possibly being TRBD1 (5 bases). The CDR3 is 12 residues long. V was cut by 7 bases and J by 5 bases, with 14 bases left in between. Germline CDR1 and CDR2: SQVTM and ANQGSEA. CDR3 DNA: TGCAGCGCAGCCAGGGTCGGGGAGACCCAGTACTTC. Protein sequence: CSAARVGETQYF. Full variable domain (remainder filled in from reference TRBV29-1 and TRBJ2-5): SAVISQKPSRDICQRGTSLTIQCQVDSQVTMMFWYRQQPGQSLTLIATANQGSEATYESGFVIDKFPISRPNLTFSTLTVSNMSPEDSSIYLCSAARVGETQYFGPGTRLLVL.